This T cell receptor beta chain was retrieved from a study of shared clonotypes between healthy human individuals. Study-wide results and caveats: Although depth was large, rarefaction showed that sequencing of the sorted subsets was incomplete.

Turning to this clone: Antigen: not known.

Germline CDR1 SGHKS, CDR2 YYEKEE (reference sequence). V gave up 0 bases and J gave up 7 bases, with 10 bases separating them. The CDR3 is 14 amino acids. Clones were sequenced by immunoSEQ multiplex PCR, and TCRdb holds only the in-frame ones, with some missing. The sample gives fewer than 200,000 clones, roughly 91% of which show up once; 0.067% is in the top ten. Sample: naive CD4+ T cells sorted from blood. Described subset: CD45RA+ positively selected. V gene TRBV5-5 combines with J gene TRBJ1-4; no firm D call. This TCR was recovered from a woman aged 25-40 years in good health. DNA of the CDR3: TGTGCCAGCAGCTTGGAGACGGTTAGTGAAAAACTGTTTTTT. As protein: CASSLETVSEKLFF.